This T cell receptor beta chain is from a study of blood T cell repertoires in COVID-19. On the study more broadly: PBMCs, B-cell-depleted T cells, or T cells provided the cDNA or gDNA that made up the material.

This table comes from immunoSEQ multiplex PCR, and its TCRdb copy is limited to in-frame clones, with some not included. The sample carries approximately 230,000 clones, 80% to 90% recorded once. The germline V gene has CDR1 ENHRY and CDR2 SYGVKD. V dropped 4 bases and J dropped 1; count of bases not matched to a gene: 5. This CDR3 is built from 15 residues. This receptor was taken from a man between 25 and 39 years old who had recovered from COVID-19. The chain joins TRBV10-3 to TRBJ1-1; TRBD1 matches 8 bases. The source material was peripheral blood. CDR3 sequence: CAISVAGGQNTEAFF. The CDR3 coding sequence is TGTGCCATCAGTGTGGCAGGGGGCCAGAACACTGAAGCTTTCTTT.